The rows below give T cell receptor beta chains drawn from one sample of a study of T cells in Graves' hyperthyroidism and ophthalmopathy. TCRdb analysed the multiplex PCR reads with MiXCR anew, one entry per CDR3 protein. The sample lists roughly 500,000 distinct CDR3 sequences, approximately 49% seen once, with roughly 45% in the top ten. Specimen: peripheral blood or thyroid tissue (not recorded which). Source of these receptors: an adult woman with Graves' disease, either hyperthyroidism or ophthalmopathy (not recorded which). The CDR3 runs from the conserved cysteine through the conserved F or W. D genes are given only for firm matches. Only part of the rows carry a size: once, few, many, or a class if the clone is expanded.

>TRBV2|-|TRBJ1-5|TRBD1
TGTGCCAGCGGGGGGGACAGGGAAGATCAGCCCCAGCATTTT
CASGGDREDQPQHF
>TRBV6-5|once|TRBJ2-5|TRBD1
TGTGCCAGCAGGGGGGCGACAGGGGGATACCAAGAGACCCAGTACTTC
CASRGATGGYQETQYF
>TRBV7-9|once|TRBJ2-2|-
TGTGCCACCCGGCCGACGGGGACGAACACCGGGGAGCTGTTTTTT
CATRPTGTNTGELFF
>TRBV20-1|many|TRBJ1-5|-
TGCAGTGCTAAGGGAACAAATAGCAATCAGCCCCAGCATTTT
CSAKGTNSNQPQHF
>TRBV20-1|-|TRBJ2-2|TRBD2
TGCAGTGCTAGAGTAACTAGCGGGAGAATAGTTGGCGGGGAGCTGTTTTTT
CSARVTSGRIVGGELFF
>TRBV7-6|-|TRBJ2-7|TRBD1
TGTGCCAGCAGCCACCGGGACAGGACCACCTACGAGCAGTACTTC
CASSHRDRTTYEQYF
>TRBV19|-|TRBJ1-1|-
TGTGCCAGTAGTGTAACAGGGTCCACTGAAGCTTTCTTT
CASSVTGSTEAFF
>TRBV10-3|-|TRBJ2-7|TRBD2
TGTGCCATCAGTGAGTCGTCTAGCGGGACGATCTCCTACGAGCAGTACTTC
CAISESSSGTISYEQYF
>TRBV14|-|TRBJ1-1|-
TGTGCCAGCAGCCAAAGTGCGTACACTGAAGCTTTCTTT
CASSQSAYTEAFF
>TRBV6-6|few|TRBJ2-3|-
TGTGCCAGCACCGCACAGGGAACAGATACGCAGTATTTT
CASTAQGTDTQYF
>TRBV19|-|TRBJ2-7|-
TGTGCCAGTTCCCAGGGGCTACACTACGAGCAGTACTTC
CASSQGLHYEQYF
>TRBV24-1|-|TRBJ2-2|-
TGTGCCACCAGTGATGCTAAGACAGGGAACACCGGGGAGCTGTTTTTT
CATSDAKTGNTGELFF
>TRBV15|-|TRBJ2-7|-
TGTGCCACCAGCATAAGCGGTCTTAGCGACGAGCAGTACTTC
CATSISGLSDEQYF
>TRBV13|-|TRBJ2-2|TRBD1
TGTGCCAGCAGCACCAAACAGGGGGCGCCGGGGGTCGGGGAGCTGTTTTTT
CASSTKQGAPGVGELFF
>TRBV24-1|-|TRBJ1-5|TRBD1
TGTGCCACCAGTGATTCGGACAGGGTTCAGCCCCAGCATTTT
CATSDSDRVQPQHF
>TRBV7-9|many|TRBJ1-1|-
TGTGCCAGCAGCTTAAAACCGGATACTGAAGCTTTCTTT
CASSLKPDTEAFF
>TRBV24-1|-|TRBJ1-1|TRBD1
TGTGCCACCAGTGGCCCAGGTGCGAAGGGGGCCACTGAAGCTTTCTTT
CATSGPGAKGATEAFF
>TRBV12-3/TRBV12-4|-|TRBJ2-5|-
TGTGCCAGCAGTTTTTTGGGGAGGTTAAAGGAGACCCAGTACTTC
CASSFLGRLKETQYF
>TRBV10-3|once|TRBJ1-5|TRBD1
TGTGCCACAAGGGACAGTTTCCGTCAGCCCCAGCATTTT
CATRDSFRQPQHF
>TRBV7-4|-|TRBJ1-1|-
TGTGCCAGCAGTCCGATCGAGTCGGTGCGGAGGACTGAAGCTTTCTTT
CASSPIESVRRTEAFF
>TRBV19|once|TRBJ1-1|TRBD1
TGTGCCAGTAGGTCGGGACAGCGGATGAACACTGAAGCTTTCTTT
CASRSGQRMNTEAFF
>TRBV28|many|TRBJ1-1|-
TGTGCCAGCAGTTTGTTCAGCACTGAAGCTTTCTTT
CASSLFSTEAFF
>TRBV29-1|-|TRBJ2-7|-
TGCAGCACCCTAGGAGGGAGCGGCGACGAGCAGTACTTC
CSTLGGSGDEQYF
>TRBV29-1|-|TRBJ1-2|-
TGCAGCGCTACAGCTGACGGGGACGATGGCTACACCTTC
CSATADGDDGYTF
>TRBV12-3/TRBV12-4|-|TRBJ1-5|-
TGTGCCACCTACCAGCCCCAGCATTTT
CATYQPQHF
>TRBV7-9|-|TRBJ1-3|TRBD1
TGCGCCAGCAGCCATCCCCGACAGGGGGCTAATGGCTACACCATATATTTT
CASSHPRQGANGYTIYF
>TRBV29-1|many|TRBJ1-2|-
TGCAGCGTGGTGGGCGGGGGACATTCTAACTATGGCTACACCTTC
CSVVGGGHSNYGYTF
>TRBV5-6|many|TRBJ2-7|TRBD1
TGTGCCAGTTGGACAGGGGGCTCCTACGAGCAGTACTTC
CASWTGGSYEQYF
>TRBV12-3/TRBV12-4|-|TRBJ1-6|TRBD1
TGTGCCAGCAGCCTGGGACAGAACTTTTCACCCCTCCACTTT
CASSLGQNFSPLHF
>TRBV12-3/TRBV12-4|many|TRBJ1-5|-
TGTGCCAGCAGTCCAAACAGGGATCAGCCCCAGCATTTT
CASSPNRDQPQHF
>TRBV29-1|-|TRBJ1-1|-
TGCAGCGTTGTTGGGTGGGGCACTGAAGCTTTCTTT
CSVVGWGTEAFF
>TRBV29-1|-|TRBJ2-7|-
TGCAGCGTTGCACAGGGTAACGAGCAGTACTTC
CSVAQGNEQYF
>TRBV19|many|TRBJ1-4|-
TGTGCCAGTAGGACCCAGGGTGGCGTTGAAAAACTGTTTTTT
CASRTQGGVEKLFF
>TRBV4-3|many|TRBJ1-1|-
TGCGCCAGCAGCCAAGATTCTCCAGGGACGGTCACTGAAGCTTTCTTT
CASSQDSPGTVTEAFF
>TRBV7-8|-|TRBJ1-5|-
TGTGCCAGCAGCCCGCGAACAGGGCGGGGTCAGCCCCAGCATTTT
CASSPRTGRGQPQHF
>TRBV7-4|-|TRBJ1-4|-
TGTGCCAGCACGGGAGGACCGTCTATGGCTAATGAAAAACTGTTTTTT
CASTGGPSMANEKLFF
>TRBV5-1|many|TRBJ2-5|TRBD2
TGCGCCAGCAGCTCCTGGACTAGCGGGGGGATACAAGAGACCCAGTACTTC
CASSSWTSGGIQETQYF
>TRBV11-2|few|TRBJ1-3|-
TGTGCCTGGAGTGTCTTAGATTGGGGAGCCTACTCTGGAAACACCATATATTTT
CAWSVLDWGAYSGNTIYF
>TRBV18|few|TRBJ1-5|-
TGTGCCAGCTCTCCTCGGGGCAGGGCTGGAGATCAGCCCCAGCATTTT
CASSPRGRAGDQPQHF
>TRBV27|once|TRBJ1-6|-
TGTGCCAGAAGTTTAATCTTCGGGTCCGATTCACCCCTCCACTTT
CARSLIFGSDSPLHF
>TRBV20-1|-|TRBJ1-1|TRBD1
TGCAGTGCTGGGGGACAGGGCATCAAGAGTGAAGCTTTCTTT
CSAGGQGIKSEAFF
>TRBV25-1|-|TRBJ1-5|TRBD1
TGTGCCAGCAGTGAATCTAGGACAGGGGACAATCAGCCCCAGCATTTT
CASSESRTGDNQPQHF
>TRBV5-1|-|TRBJ1-2|-
TGCGCCAGCAGCTTGCAGACAGGATATGGCTACACCTTC
CASSLQTGYGYTF
>TRBV2|-|TRBJ1-2|TRBD1
TGTGCCAGCAGCTGGAGGACAGGGGGTGGCTACACCTTC
CASSWRTGGGYTF
>TRBV6-2/TRBV6-3|many|TRBJ2-6|TRBD1
TGTGCCAGCAGCCCAGGGGGCTCTGGGGCCAACGTCCTGACTTTC
CASSPGGSGANVLTF
>TRBV4-3|many|TRBJ1-5|TRBD1
TGCGCCAGCAGCCAAGAGGTTACAGGGGGACGGCAGCCCCAGCATTTT
CASSQEVTGGRQPQHF
>TRBV28|many|TRBJ2-5|-
TGTGCCAGCAGCTCGGGCTTCGGGACCCAGTACTTC
CASSSGFGTQYF
>TRBV2|-|TRBJ2-5|-
TGTGCCAGCAGCCGACCGGGACTGAGCAATCAGCCCCAGTACTTC
CASSRPGLSNQPQYF